The 18 T cell receptor beta chains given below trace back to one sample, sequenced in a study of OX40 agonist ivuxolimab in advanced cancers. The table came from immunoSEQ multiplex PCR; TCRdb's copy has only in-frame clones and leaves some out. The sample yields about 52,000 clones, about 82% seen once. The material sequenced was CD4+ or CD8+ T cells sorted from blood, taken in a trial of the OX40 agonist ivuxolimab. The source of these receptors is an adult with an advanced solid tumor such as melanoma, head and neck, liver or kidney cancer.

This chain joins TRBV4-2 and TRBJ2-6, with D possibly being TRBD1 (5 bases). CDR1 is LGHNA and CDR2 is YNFKEQ in the germline V gene. The CDR3 is made up of 19 amino acids. Trimming removed 0 bases at V and 0 bases at J, with 15 bases between. CDR3 residues: CASSQDLSGPSSGANVLTF. In DNA, the CDR3 is TGTGCCAGCAGCCAAGATTTATCAGGGCCTAGCTCTGGGGCCAACGTCCTGACTTTC.

The chain carries TRBV5-1 and TRBJ2-5, with D possibly being TRBD1 (7 bases). This CDR3 contains 14 residues. V lost 0 bases and J lost 5, with 11 bases in between. Germline V gene lookup returns CDR1 SGHRS and CDR2 YFSETQ. The CDR3 is CASSLGQGGETQYF. DNA for the CDR3: TGCGCCAGCAGCTTGGGGCAGGGGGGTGAGACCCAGTACTTC.

The rearrangement joins TRBV7-3 to TRBJ1-6; D not certain. V shed 5 bases and J shed 7 bases, with 15 bases lying between them. The CDR3 sequence is 15 residues long. CDR1 is SGHTA and CDR2 is FQGTGA in the germline V gene. CDR3 sequence (DNA): TGTGCCAGCAGCCCCTCGACCGGAAGAAATTCACCCCTCCACTTT. Translating it yields CASSPSTGRNSPLHF.

This rearrangement joins TRBV10-3 to TRBJ1-5; TRBD1 is a possible D gene (6 bases). Trimming removed 3 bases from V and 2 bases from J, with 11 bases in between. Germline V gene data show CDR1 as ENHRY and CDR2 as SYGVKD. The CDR3 length is 15 residues. The CDR3 DNA reads as TGTGCCATCAGTGAAGGGAGACAGGGCAATCAGCCCCAGCATTTT. It specifies CAISEGRQGNQPQHF.

The chain couples TRBV19 to TRBJ2-1, with 8 bases lining up with TRBD1. Losses at the gene ends were 5 bases for V and 8 bases for J; bases not matched to a gene: 11. Germline V gene sequence: CDR1 LNHDA, CDR2 SQIVND (reference sequence). The CDR3 runs to 15 residues. This CDR3 is CASSARTGPRHEQFF. The CDR3 nucleotides are TGTGCCAGTAGTGCCCGGACAGGGCCTCGACATGAGCAGTTCTTC.

The V and J genes are TRBV30 and TRBJ1-3, with 8 bases that match TRBD1. Trimming removed 5 bases from V and 2 bases from J; junction bases left unmatched: 5. The CDR3 length is 14 residues. Germline loops: CDR1 GTSNPN, CDR2 SVGIG (reference sequence). The CDR3 DNA sequence: TGTGCCTGGGCCACAGGGGGAGCTGGAAACACCATATATTTT. Protein product: CAWATGGAGNTIYF.

The chain carries TRBV6-1 and TRBJ2-3; a weak D match, TRBD2 (5 bases). The V end was cut by 0 bases, the J end by 5 bases, with 12 bases between. Germline V gene sequence: CDR1 MNHNS, CDR2 SASEGT. The CDR3 spans 15 residues. The CDR3 DNA is TGTGCCAGCAGTGAAGCTGGACCAGGAGGAGATACGCAGTATTTT. Its protein is CASSEAGPGGDTQYF.

This sequence joins TRBV28 and TRBJ1-2; D is possibly TRBD1 (6 bases). The CDR3 loop spans 15 amino acids. Germline lookup yields CDR1 MDHEN and CDR2 SYDVKM. The V end was cut by 5 bases, the J end by 5 bases, with 18 bases between. The CDR3 sequence is CASSPVVDRPYGYTF. As DNA, the CDR3 is TGTGCCAGCAGTCCCGTTGTTGACAGGCCTTATGGCTACACCTTC.

The rearrangement links TRBV2 to TRBJ2-1, with D uncertain. Trimming removed 4 bases at V and 10 bases at J, with 14 bases between. The CDR3 extends over 13 amino acids. Germline V gives CDR1 SNHLY, CDR2 FYNNEI. The CDR3 region has the DNA TGTGCCAGCAGTGGAGGCCCCGGGTTAGAGCAGTTCTTC. Protein: CASSGGPGLEQFF.

The rearrangement links TRBV18 to TRBJ2-5, with 9 bases identical to TRBD1. The J call could be wrong; TRBJ2-7 is a better fit for the DNA end. CDR1 is KGHSH and CDR2 is LQKENI in the germline V gene. CDR3 size: 14 residues. DNA for the CDR3: TGTGCCAGCTCACCCCGACAGGGGGTCTACGAGCAGTACTTC. This sequence encodes CASSPRQGVYEQYF.

The chain employs TRBV5-1 and TRBJ2-3; 7 bases align to TRBD1. The CDR3 is 14 amino acids. V lost 3 bases to trimming and J lost 5 bases; unmatched junction nucleotides: 6. CDR1 is SGHRS and CDR2 is YFSETQ in the germline V gene. The CDR3 sequence is CASSSLTGLDTQYF. In DNA, the CDR3 is TGCGCCAGCAGCTCGTTGACAGGGCTAGATACGCAGTATTTT.

This chain connects TRBV29-1 to TRBJ2-5; TRBD2 agrees at 12 bases. This CDR3 region has 16 residues. After removal of 4 bases from V and 9 bases from J, the junction contained 15 bases not matched to a gene. CDR1 is SQVTM and CDR2 is ANQGSEA in the germline V gene. CDR3 nucleotide sequence: TGCAGCGTTGTAGGGGGATGGGGACTAGCGGGTGGGGCCCAGTACTTC. Encoded protein: CSVVGGWGLAGGAQYF.

The genes are TRBV7-3 and TRBJ2-5; D uncertain. Germline values: CDR1 SGHTA, CDR2 FQGTGA. V was pared by 5 bases and J by 0 bases, with 7 bases between. CDR3 size: 13 residues. Written as DNA, the CDR3 is TGTGCCAGCAGCCGATCGAACCAAGAGACCCAGTACTTC. It codes for CASSRSNQETQYF.

The chain links TRBV7-2 to TRBJ2-1; D may be TRBD1 or TRBD2 (6 bases each). The CDR3 has 13 amino acids. V lost 5 bases, J lost 9 bases, and 14 bases lay in between. Germline CDR1 SGHTA, CDR2 FQGNSA. The CDR3: CASSLGRGLEQFF. The CDR3 DNA follows: TGTGCCAGCAGCCTAGGTCGGGGGCTTGAGCAGTTCTTC.

V is TRBV6-5 and J is TRBJ2-1; perhaps D is TRBD1 or TRBD2 (6 bases each). Germline CDR1 reads MNHEY; CDR2 reads SVGAGI. The V gene lost 7 bases and the J gene lost 9 bases, with 13 bases spanning the gap. The CDR3 is made up of 12 amino acids. The CDR3 coding sequence is TGTGCCAGCACTAAACAGGGAGGTGAGCAGTTCTTC. Protein product: CASTKQGGEQFF.

This clone occurred once. This chain joins TRBV2 and TRBJ2-7, with 7 bases fitting TRBD2. The ends lost 4 bases at V and 4 bases at J; junction bases unmatched: 4. The CDR3 consists of 13 residues. CDR1 and CDR2 from the germline V gene are SNHLY and FYNNEI. The CDR3 reads CASSGGGGYEQYF. In nucleotides, the CDR3 is TGTGCCAGCAGTGGGGGGGGAGGGTACGAGCAGTACTTC.

The CDR3 spells CASSLIPSETGELFF. The CDR3 DNA sequence: TGTGCCAGCAGCTTAATACCTAGCGAAACCGGGGAGCTGTTTTTT. V is TRBV7-3 and J is TRBJ2-2; D possibly corresponds to TRBD2 (6 bases). Germline CDR1 reads SGHTA; CDR2 reads FQGTGA. V lost 1 base, J lost 5 bases, and 11 bases lay in between. The CDR3 is 15 amino acids.

This chain uses TRBV11-3 with TRBJ1-4; D remains unclear. The CDR3 runs 16 residues. The V end lost 5 bases, the J end lost 0 bases, and 13 bases lay between the germline ends. Germline V lookup: CDR1 SGHNT, CDR2 YENEEA. The CDR3 sequence: CASSDPLAATNEKLFF. Written as DNA, the CDR3 is TGTGCCAGCAGCGACCCTCTAGCCGCAACTAATGAAAAACTGTTTTTT.